A single sample is the source of the 23 T cell receptor beta chains below, sequenced in a study of cytomegalovirus exposure and HLA in healthy donors. The PCR was carried out with 60 Vbeta primers and 13 Jbeta primers. Measured with immunoSEQ multiplex PCR; TCRdb has only the in-frame clones, and not every one. This table has some 190,000 clones, 87% appearing once. Source material: PBMCs. The origin of the receptors is a boy aged 2-9 years in good health and CMV-seronegative.

This clone appeared a few times. CDR3 in amino acids: CASRKPSTEAFF. CDR3 nucleotides: TGTGCCAGTAGGAAACCTAGTACTGAAGCTTTCTTT. This rearrangement joins TRBV19 to TRBJ1-1, with unresolved D. The CDR3 extends over 12 amino acids. Germline V gene sequence: CDR1 LNHDA, CDR2 SQIVND (reference sequence). Trimming cost V 6 bases and J 5 bases, with 10 bases left between them.

Notes on this clone: This same CDR3 is encoded by further DNA sequences in the sample. The chain uses TRBV27 and TRBJ1-1, with D perhaps matching TRBD1 (5 bases). Germline CDR1 MNHEY, CDR2 SMNVEV (reference sequence). Trimming took off 3 bases at V and 1 base at J, with 6 bases between the two ends. The CDR3 has 13 amino acids. This chain's CDR3 is CASSLGQNTEAFF. The CDR3 region has the DNA TGTGCCAGCAGTTTGGGGCAGAACACTGAAGCTTTCTTT.

The V gene is TRBV13, the J gene TRBJ2-3; 11 bases map to TRBD2. CDR1 is PRHDT, CDR2 FYEKMQ, per germline (reference sequence). The V segment lost 5 bases and the J segment 4 bases; nucleotides outside the gene matches: 17. This CDR3 comprises 19 residues. DNA of the CDR3: TGTGCCAGCAGCGCCCTAAAGATACTAGCGGGGGTCCAATCAGATACGCAGTATTTT. Protein sequence: CASSALKILAGVQSDTQYF.

The J gene is TRBJ2-7, the V gene TRBV28; 8 bases are a match to TRBD1. The CDR3 is 15 amino acids. With 8 bases clipped from V and 2 bases from J, the junction kept 11 bases outside the gene matches. Per germline, CDR1 MDHEN and CDR2 SYDVKM. The CDR3 loop is CASGTPGQATYEQYF. CDR3 nucleotide sequence: TGTGCCAGCGGAACGCCGGGACAGGCAACCTACGAGCAGTACTTC.

The chain joins TRBV30 to TRBJ2-5; D unresolved. Trimming took off 0 bases at V and 1 base at J, with 9 bases between the two ends. CDR1 and CDR2 (germline): GTSNPN, SVGIG (reference sequence). The length of the CDR3 is 14 residues. CDR3 in amino acids: CAWSVGASQETQYF. The CDR3 DNA sequence: TGTGCCTGGAGTGTCGGAGCTTCCCAAGAGACCCAGTACTTC. Supplemented by reference TRBV30 and TRBJ2-5, the full variable domain reads SQTIHQWPATLVQPVGSPLSLECTVEGTSNPNLYWYRQAAGRGLQLLFYSVGIGQISSEVPQNLSASRPQDRQFILSSKKLLLSDSGFYLCAWSVGASQETQYFGPGTRLLVL.

V is TRBV30 and J is TRBJ2-7, with 7 bases that match TRBD2. V shed 1 base and J 5 bases; nucleotides not matched to a gene: 14. CDR1 and CDR2 (germline): GTSNPN, SVGIG (reference sequence). CDR3 length equals 16 residues. CDR3 region: CAWSDPPLTSQNEQYF. CDR3 nucleotide sequence: TGTGCCTGGAGTGATCCTCCGTTGACTAGCCAGAACGAGCAGTACTTC.

The genes are TRBV21-1 and TRBJ1-2; the tabulated D call, TRBD1, remains unverified against the DNA. TRBV21-1 is an annotated pseudogene. CDR3 size: 11 residues. The CDR3 loop is CASSSRTGSTF. The CDR3 DNA sequence: TGTGCCAGCAGCTCGCGGACAGGGAGCACCTTC.

The chain combines TRBV6-1 with TRBJ1-2; TRBD1 matches at 10 bases. The CDR3 spans 13 residues. V was pared by 4 bases and J by 9 bases, with 5 bases of the junction left unmatched. Germline CDR1 reads MNHNS; CDR2 reads SASEGT. CDR3 nucleotides: TGTGCCAGCAGTGCTCCGGGACAGGGGCGCTACACCTTC. Its protein is CASSAPGQGRYTF.

This rearrangement joins TRBV6-6 to TRBJ2-3; D may be TRBD2 (6 bases). V dropped 0 bases and J dropped 0 bases, with 10 bases sitting between them. The CDR3 is 16 residues long. Germline CDR1 reads MNHNY; CDR2 reads SVGAGI (reference sequence). Written as DNA, the CDR3 is TGTGCCAGCAGTTACTCGCGCGGGGAGAGCACAGATACGCAGTATTTT. This sequence encodes CASSYSRGESTDTQYF.

This CDR3 is CASSHGQGSQPQHF. The CDR3 region has the DNA TGTGCCAGCAGCCACGGACAGGGCAGTCAGCCCCAGCATTTT. The chain employs TRBV7-2 and TRBJ1-5; 8 bases line up with TRBD1. Trimming took 5 bases from V and 6 from J; bases not matched to a gene: 6. The germline V gene has CDR1 SGHTA and CDR2 FQGNSA. The CDR3 is made up of 14 amino acids. Looking up the rest from reference TRBV7-2 and TRBJ1-5 gives the full variable domain: GAGVSQSPSNKVTEKGKDVELRCDPISGHTALYWYRQSLGQGLEFLIYFQGNSAPDKSGLPSDRFSAERTGGSVSTLTIQRTQQEDSAVYLCASSHGQGSQPQHFGDGTRLSIL.

The chain couples TRBV30 to TRBJ1-6; TRBD1 agrees at 9 bases. Looked up from germline, CDR1 is GTSNPN and CDR2 is SVGIG (reference sequence). This CDR3 comprises 14 residues. Trimming removed 4 bases from V and 7 bases from J; junction bases left unmatched: 5. CDR3 protein: CAWTRGQGNSPLHF. The CDR3 coding sequence is TGTGCCTGGACCCGTGGACAGGGGAATTCACCCCTCCACTTT. Variable domain in full (rest from reference TRBV30 and TRBJ1-6): SQTIHQWPATLVQPVGSPLSLECTVEGTSNPNLYWYRQAAGRGLQLLFYSVGIGQISSEVPQNLSASRPQDRQFILSSKKLLLSDSGFYLCAWTRGQGNSPLHFGNGTRLTVT.

This chain joins TRBV29-1 and TRBJ2-7; 8 bases agree with TRBD1. CDR3 length equals 12 residues. V dropped 4 bases and J dropped 4; count of bases not matched to a gene: 3. Germline-derived CDR1 and CDR2 are SQVTM and ANQGSEA. The DNA of the CDR3 is TGCAGCGTTGCCCGACAGGGGTACGAGCAGTACTTC. This sequence encodes CSVARQGYEQYF.

V and J are TRBV9 and TRBJ2-6; D is perhaps TRBD2 (5 bases). The V and J ends lost 3 bases and 1 base respectively, with 8 bases between them. The length of the CDR3 is 15 residues. The germline V gene has CDR1 SGDLS and CDR2 YYNGEE. The CDR3 reads CASSAGLSGANVLTF. The CDR3 bases are TGTGCCAGCAGCGCGGGGTTATCTGGGGCCAACGTCCTGACTTTC.

The chain employs TRBV6-4 and TRBJ2-3, with 8 bases matching TRBD1. V lost 4 bases to trimming and J lost 4 bases; unmatched junction nucleotides: 10. The CDR3 loop spans 16 amino acids. Germline CDR1 reads MRHNA; CDR2 reads SNTAGT. CDR3 amino acids: CASSAQTGATADTQYF. The DNA of the CDR3 is TGTGCCAGCAGTGCTCAGACAGGGGCCACAGCAGATACGCAGTATTTT.

The chain uses TRBV5-1 and TRBJ1-1; D might be TRBD1 (6 bases). Trimming shortened V by 4 bases and J by 1 base, and 11 bases separated the two germline ends. Germline CDR1 SGHRS, CDR2 YFSETQ. The CDR3 covers 14 residues. This chain's CDR3 is CASSPGQQNTEAFF. The CDR3 region has the DNA TGCGCCAGCAGCCCGGGACAACAGAACACTGAAGCTTTCTTT.

The chain carries TRBV19 and TRBJ1-1, with D perhaps matching TRBD1 (6 bases). V was clipped by 0 bases and J by 0 bases, with 17 bases between them. The CDR3 runs 18 residues. Germline V gives CDR1 LNHDA, CDR2 SQIVND (reference sequence). The CDR3 DNA follows: TGTGCCAGTAGTATAGATTACGGGACATATTCCATGAACACTGAAGCTTTCTTT. Translated: CASSIDYGTYSMNTEAFF.

V gene TRBV6-5 combines with J gene TRBJ1-4, with D perhaps matching TRBD1 (6 bases). Trimming shortened V by 5 bases and J by 8 bases, and 18 bases separated the two germline ends. The germline gives CDR1 MNHEY, CDR2 SVGAGI. The CDR3 loop spans 15 amino acids. The CDR3 here is CASSPGHGLEEKLFF. CDR3 nucleotide sequence: TGTGCCAGCAGTCCGGGACATGGGCTTGAGGAAAAACTGTTTTTT.

V gene TRBV7-9 combines with J gene TRBJ1-4, with D tentatively TRBD1 (6 bases). V shed 5 bases and J shed 2 bases, with 21 bases lying between them. The CDR3 has 18 amino acids. Looked up from germline, CDR1 is SEHNR and CDR2 is FQNEAQ (reference sequence). In DNA form, the CDR3 reads TGTGCCAGCAGCCCTCCCCGAGCCCAGGGGTTTACTAATGAAAAACTGTTTTTT. It yields the protein CASSPPRAQGFTNEKLFF.

The CDR3 loop reads CSVDTIYEQYF. CDR3 bases: TGCAGCGTTGATACTATCTACGAGCAGTACTTC. The chain carries TRBV29-1 and TRBJ2-7, with D unresolved. V gave up 3 bases and J gave up 3 bases, with 6 bases separating them. The CDR3 totals 11 residues. Germline CDR1 reads SQVTM; CDR2 reads ANQGSEA.

In its sample, this clone was seen a few times. The chain joins TRBV5-1 to TRBJ1-1; D remains ambiguous. Trimming removed 1 base from V and 3 bases from J, with 7 bases in between. In germline, CDR1 is SGHRS, CDR2 YFSETQ. The CDR3 totals 13 residues. The CDR3: CASSLFGDTEAFF. In nucleotides, the CDR3 is TGCGCCAGCAGCTTGTTCGGGGACACTGAAGCTTTCTTT.

The gene calls are TRBV2 and TRBJ2-3; a possible D gene is TRBD2 (5 bases). This CDR3 spans 16 amino acids. Trimming cost V 5 bases and J 1 base, with 16 bases left between them. Germline V gives CDR1 SNHLY, CDR2 FYNNEI. The CDR3 reads CASSPLLVERTDTQYF. For the CDR3, the DNA is TGTGCCAGCAGTCCTCTACTAGTTGAGCGCACAGATACGCAGTATTTT.

As for this clone: The identical CDR3 is also encoded by other nucleotide sequences in the sample. The V and J genes are TRBV5-1 and TRBJ2-1; the D gene is possibly TRBD2 (6 bases). Germline values: CDR1 SGHRS, CDR2 YFSETQ. There are 14 residues in the CDR3. Trimming cost V 3 bases and J 2 bases, with 9 bases left between them. The chain's CDR3 is CASSSSGAYNEQFF. In DNA form, the CDR3 reads TGCGCCAGCAGCTCCTCGGGAGCCTACAATGAGCAGTTCTTC.

This chain uses TRBV15 with TRBJ2-7; 7 bases fit TRBD1. The CDR3 consists of 16 residues. The V gene's germline CDR1 is LNHNV and CDR2 YYDKDF (reference sequence). Trimming cost V 3 bases and J 6 bases; bases outside gene matches: 14. The CDR3 here is CATSSLLRQGPGEQYF. The CDR3, as DNA: TGTGCCACCAGCAGTTTACTCAGACAGGGTCCAGGCGAGCAGTACTTC.